The TCR beta chain under discussion was sequenced for a study of type 1 regulatory T cells. Study context: T-allo10 is a Tr1-enriched, alloantigen-specific CD4 T cell product made in vitro.

MiXCR, run by TCRdb on the reads, gives a single entry per CDR3 protein. The table has 11,000 to 15,000 distinct CDR3 sequences, roughly 13% seen once; the top ten hold 15%. Germline V gene lookup returns CDR1 SGHKS and CDR2 YYEKEE (reference sequence). V was shortened by 4 bases and J by 2 bases, with 17 bases between the two germline ends. CDR3 length: 16 residues. This clonotype was found once. The antigen is undetermined. The specimen was cultured T cells, either the whole culture or a sorted T cell fraction (not recorded which). The genes are TRBV5-5 and TRBJ2-3; the D gene is possibly TRBD1 (5 bases). This receptor was identified in a human donor in good health. The CDR3 sequence: CASSTLPTVFTDTQYF. The CDR3 DNA reads as TGTGCCAGCAGCACCCTCCCGACAGTCTTCACAGATACGCAGTATTTT.